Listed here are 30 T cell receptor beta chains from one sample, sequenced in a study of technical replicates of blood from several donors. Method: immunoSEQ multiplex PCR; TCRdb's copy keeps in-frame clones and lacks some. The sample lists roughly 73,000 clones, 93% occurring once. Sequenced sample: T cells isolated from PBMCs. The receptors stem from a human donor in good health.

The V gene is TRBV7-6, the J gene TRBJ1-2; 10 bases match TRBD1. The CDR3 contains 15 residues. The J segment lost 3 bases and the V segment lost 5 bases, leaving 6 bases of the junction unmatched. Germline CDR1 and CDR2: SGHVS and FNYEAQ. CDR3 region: CASSRLGQGDYGYTF. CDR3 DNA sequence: TGTGCCAGCAGCCGCCTCGGACAGGGGGACTATGGCTACACCTTC.

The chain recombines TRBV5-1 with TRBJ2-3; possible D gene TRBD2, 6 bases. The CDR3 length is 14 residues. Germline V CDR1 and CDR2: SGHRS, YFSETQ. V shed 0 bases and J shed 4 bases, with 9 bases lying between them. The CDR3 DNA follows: TGCGCCAGCAGCTTGGCCCCGGGGGCAGATACGCAGTATTTT. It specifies CASSLAPGADTQYF.

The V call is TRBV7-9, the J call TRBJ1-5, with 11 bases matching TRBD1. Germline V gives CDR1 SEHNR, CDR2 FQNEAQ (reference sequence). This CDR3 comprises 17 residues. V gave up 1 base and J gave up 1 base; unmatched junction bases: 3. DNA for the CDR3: TGTGCCAGCAGCTTAGGGGACAGGGGGGGGAGCAATCAGCCCCAGCATTTT. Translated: CASSLGDRGGSNQPQHF.

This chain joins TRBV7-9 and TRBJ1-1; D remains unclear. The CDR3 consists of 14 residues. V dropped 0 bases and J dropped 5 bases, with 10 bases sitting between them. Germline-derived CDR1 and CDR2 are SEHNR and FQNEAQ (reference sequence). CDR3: CASSLASGLTEAFF. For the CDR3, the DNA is TGTGCCAGCAGCTTAGCTTCTGGGCTGACTGAAGCTTTCTTT.

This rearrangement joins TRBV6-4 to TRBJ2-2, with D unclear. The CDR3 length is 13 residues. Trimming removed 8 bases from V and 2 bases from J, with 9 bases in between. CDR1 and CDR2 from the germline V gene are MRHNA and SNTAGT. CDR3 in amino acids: CASRDINTGELFF. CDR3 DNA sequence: TGTGCCAGCCGAGACATCAACACCGGGGAGCTGTTTTTT.

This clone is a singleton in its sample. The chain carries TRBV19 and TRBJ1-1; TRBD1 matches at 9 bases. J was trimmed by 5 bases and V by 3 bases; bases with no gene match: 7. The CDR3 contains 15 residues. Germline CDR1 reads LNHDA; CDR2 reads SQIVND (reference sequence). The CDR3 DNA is TGTGCCAGTAGTATCCCGGACAGGGGAGGTACTGAAGCTTTCTTT. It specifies CASSIPDRGGTEAFF.

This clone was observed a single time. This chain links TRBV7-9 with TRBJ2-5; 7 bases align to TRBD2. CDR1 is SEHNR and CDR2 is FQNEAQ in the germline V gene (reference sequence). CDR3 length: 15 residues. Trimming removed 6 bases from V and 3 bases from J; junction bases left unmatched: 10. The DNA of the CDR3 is TGTGCCAGCAGTCGGGGGGTGGCGGGAGAAGAGACCCAGTACTTC. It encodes CASSRGVAGEETQYF. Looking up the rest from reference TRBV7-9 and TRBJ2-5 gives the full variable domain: DTGVSQNPRHKITKRGQNVTFRCDPISEHNRLYWYRQTLGQGPEFLTYFQNEAQLEKSRLLSDRFSAERPKGSFSTLEIQRTEQGDSAMYLCASSRGVAGEETQYFGPGTRLLVL.

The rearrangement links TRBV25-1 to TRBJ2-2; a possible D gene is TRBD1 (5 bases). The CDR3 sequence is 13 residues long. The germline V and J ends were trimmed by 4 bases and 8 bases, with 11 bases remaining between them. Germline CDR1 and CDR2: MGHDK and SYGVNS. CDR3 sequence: CASSGTGFGELFF. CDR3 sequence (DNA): TGTGCCAGCAGTGGAACAGGTTTTGGGGAGCTGTTTTTT.

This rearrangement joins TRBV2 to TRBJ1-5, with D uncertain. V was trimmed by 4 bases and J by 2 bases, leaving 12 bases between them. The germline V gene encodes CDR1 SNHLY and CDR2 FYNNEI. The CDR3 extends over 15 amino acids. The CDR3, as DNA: TGTGCCAGCAGTGGTGCATTGGAGCGCAATCAGCCCCAGCATTTT. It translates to CASSGALERNQPQHF.

The CDR3 nucleotides are TGTGCCAGCAGCTTATCCGGGGATTTCTATGGCTACACCTTC. Residues: CASSLSGDFYGYTF. The chain has TRBV7-9 and TRBJ1-2; no firm D call. The germline CDR1 and CDR2 sequences are SEHNR and FQNEAQ (reference sequence). This CDR3 has 14 amino acids. Between the trimmed V and J ends, which lost 2 bases and 4 bases, there was a span of 11 bases.

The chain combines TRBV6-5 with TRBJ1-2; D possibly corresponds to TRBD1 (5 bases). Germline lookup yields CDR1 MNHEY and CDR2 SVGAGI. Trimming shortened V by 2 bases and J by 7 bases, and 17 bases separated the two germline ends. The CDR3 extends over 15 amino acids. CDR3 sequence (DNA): TGTGCCAGCAGTTACCGGCAGGGAAAGGTGGCTGGCTACACCTTC. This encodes CASSYRQGKVAGYTF.

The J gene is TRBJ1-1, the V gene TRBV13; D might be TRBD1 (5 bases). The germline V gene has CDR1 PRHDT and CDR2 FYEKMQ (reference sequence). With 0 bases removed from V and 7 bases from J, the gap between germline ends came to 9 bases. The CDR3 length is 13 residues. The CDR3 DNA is TGTGCCAGCAGCTTAGGGGGACTGGTTGAAGCTTTCTTT. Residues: CASSLGGLVEAFF. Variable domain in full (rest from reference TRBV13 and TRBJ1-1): AAGVIQSPRHLIKEKRETATLKCYPIPRHDTVYWYQQGPGQDPQFLISFYEKMQSDKGSIPDRFSAQQFSDYHSELNMSSLELGDSALYFCASSLGGLVEAFFGQGTRLTVV.

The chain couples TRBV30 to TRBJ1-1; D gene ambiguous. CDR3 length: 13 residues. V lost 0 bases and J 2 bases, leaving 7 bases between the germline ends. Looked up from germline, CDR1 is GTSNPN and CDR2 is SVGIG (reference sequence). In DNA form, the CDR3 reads TGTGCCTGGAGTGTACGTAGAAACACTGAAGCTTTCTTT. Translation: CAWSVRRNTEAFF.

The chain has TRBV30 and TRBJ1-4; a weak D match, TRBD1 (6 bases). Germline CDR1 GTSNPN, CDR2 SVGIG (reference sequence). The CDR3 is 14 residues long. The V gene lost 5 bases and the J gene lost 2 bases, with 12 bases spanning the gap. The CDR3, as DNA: TGTGCCTGGGATTATCAGGGGACTAATGAAAAACTGTTTTTT. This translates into CAWDYQGTNEKLFF.

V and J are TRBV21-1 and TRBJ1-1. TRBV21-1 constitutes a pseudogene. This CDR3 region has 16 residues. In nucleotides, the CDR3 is TGTGCCAGCAGAACCAAGGAGGACCGTATGAACACTGAAGCTTTCTTT. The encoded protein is CASRTKEDRMNTEAFF.

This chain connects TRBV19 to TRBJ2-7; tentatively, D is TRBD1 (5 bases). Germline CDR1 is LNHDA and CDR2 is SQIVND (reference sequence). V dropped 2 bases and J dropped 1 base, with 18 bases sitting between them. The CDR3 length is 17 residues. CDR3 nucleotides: TGTGCCAGTAGTATACGTCAGGGCCTCGAAACTTCCTACGAGCAGTACTTC. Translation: CASSIRQGLETSYEQYF.

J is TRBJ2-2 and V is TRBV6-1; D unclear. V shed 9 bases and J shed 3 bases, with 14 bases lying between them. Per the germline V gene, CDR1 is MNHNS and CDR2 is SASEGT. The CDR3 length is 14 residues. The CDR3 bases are TGTGCCAGTGGAGCGCTTCTCTACACCGGGGAGCTGTTTTTT. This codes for CASGALLYTGELFF.

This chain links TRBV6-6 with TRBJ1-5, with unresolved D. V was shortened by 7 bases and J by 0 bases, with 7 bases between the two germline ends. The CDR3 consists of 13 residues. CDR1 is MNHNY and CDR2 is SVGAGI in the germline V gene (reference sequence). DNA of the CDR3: TGTGCCAGCAATCAGAATAGCAATCAGCCCCAGCATTTT. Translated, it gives CASNQNSNQPQHF.

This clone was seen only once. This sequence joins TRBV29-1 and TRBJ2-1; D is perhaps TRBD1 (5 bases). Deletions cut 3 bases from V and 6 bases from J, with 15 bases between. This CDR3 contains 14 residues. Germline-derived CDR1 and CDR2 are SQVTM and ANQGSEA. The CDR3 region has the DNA TGCAGCGTTGAGAAGACAGCCACGGGCAATGAGCAGTTCTTC. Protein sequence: CSVEKTATGNEQFF.

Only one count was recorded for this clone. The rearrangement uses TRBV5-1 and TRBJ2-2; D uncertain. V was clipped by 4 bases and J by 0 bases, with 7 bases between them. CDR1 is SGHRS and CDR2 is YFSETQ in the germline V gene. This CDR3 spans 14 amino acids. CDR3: CASSTRSNTGELFF. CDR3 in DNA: TGCGCCAGCAGCACCAGATCGAACACCGGGGAGCTGTTTTTT. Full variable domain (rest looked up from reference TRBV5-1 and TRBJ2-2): KAGVTQTPRYLIKTRGQQVTLSCSPISGHRSVSWYQQTPGQGLQFLFEYFSETQRNKGNFPGRFSGRQFSNSRSEMNVSTLELGDSALYLCASSTRSNTGELFFGEGSRLTVL.

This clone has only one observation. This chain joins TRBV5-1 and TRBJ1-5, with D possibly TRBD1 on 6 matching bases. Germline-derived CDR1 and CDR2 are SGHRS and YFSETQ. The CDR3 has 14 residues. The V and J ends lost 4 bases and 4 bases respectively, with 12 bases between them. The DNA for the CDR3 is TGCGCCAGCAGCCCAGGACAGTCTAATCAGCCCCAGCATTTT. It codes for CASSPGQSNQPQHF.

The CDR3: CASSEQGNEQFF. CDR3 nucleotides: TGTGCCAGCAGTGAACAGGGGAATGAGCAGTTCTTC. The chain is built from TRBV25-1 and TRBJ2-1; perhaps TRBD1 as D (6 bases). The CDR3 runs 12 residues. Germline CDR1 and CDR2: MGHDK and SYGVNS. V was shortened by 2 bases and J by 7 bases, with 6 bases between the two germline ends.

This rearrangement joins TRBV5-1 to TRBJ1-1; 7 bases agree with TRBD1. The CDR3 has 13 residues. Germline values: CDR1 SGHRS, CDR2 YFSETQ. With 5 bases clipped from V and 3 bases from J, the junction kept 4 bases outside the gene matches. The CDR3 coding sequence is TGCGCCAGCAGTCCTGACAGGGACACTGAAGCTTTCTTT. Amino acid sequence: CASSPDRDTEAFF.

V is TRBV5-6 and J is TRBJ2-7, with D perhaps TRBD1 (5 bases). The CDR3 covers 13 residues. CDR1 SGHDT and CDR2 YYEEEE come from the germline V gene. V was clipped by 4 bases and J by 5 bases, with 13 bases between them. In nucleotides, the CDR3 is TGTGCCAGCAGCCCTACGGCCAGGGACGAGCAGTACTTC. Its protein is CASSPTARDEQYF.

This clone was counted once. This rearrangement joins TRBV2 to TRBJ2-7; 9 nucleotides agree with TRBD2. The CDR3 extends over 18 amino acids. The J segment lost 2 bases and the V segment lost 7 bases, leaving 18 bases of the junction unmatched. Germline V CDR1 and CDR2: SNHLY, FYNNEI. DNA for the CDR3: TGTGCCAGCACCGGAAAGCGGGAGGCCCTACCTTGGACCTACGAGCAGTACTTC. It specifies CASTGKREALPWTYEQYF.

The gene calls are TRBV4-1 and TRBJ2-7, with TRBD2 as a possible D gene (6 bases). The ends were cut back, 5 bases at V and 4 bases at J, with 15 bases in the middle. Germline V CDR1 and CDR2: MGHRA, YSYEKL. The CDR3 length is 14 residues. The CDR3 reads CASSSRTTKYEQYF. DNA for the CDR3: TGCGCCAGCAGCTCCCGGACTACCAAATACGAGCAGTACTTC.

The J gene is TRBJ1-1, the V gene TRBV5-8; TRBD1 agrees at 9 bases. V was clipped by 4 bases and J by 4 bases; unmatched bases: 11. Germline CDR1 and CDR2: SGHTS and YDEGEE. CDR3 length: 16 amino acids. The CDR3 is CASSPRQGERITEAFF. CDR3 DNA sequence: TGTGCCAGCAGCCCACGACAGGGGGAAAGAATCACTGAAGCTTTCTTT. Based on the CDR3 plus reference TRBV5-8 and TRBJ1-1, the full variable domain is EAGVTQSPTHLIKTRGQQATLRCSPISGHTSVYWYQQALGLGLQFLLWYDEGEERNRGNFPPRFSGRQFPNYSSELNVNALELEDSALYLCASSPRQGERITEAFFGQGTRLTVV.

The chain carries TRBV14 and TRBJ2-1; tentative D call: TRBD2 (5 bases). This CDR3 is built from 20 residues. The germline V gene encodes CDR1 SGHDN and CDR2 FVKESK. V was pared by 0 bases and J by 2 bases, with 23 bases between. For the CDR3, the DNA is TGTGCCAGCAGCCAAGAAGGTGCTACAGCGGTTAGTAGGGCCTACAATGAGCAGTTCTTC. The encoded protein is CASSQEGATAVSRAYNEQFF.

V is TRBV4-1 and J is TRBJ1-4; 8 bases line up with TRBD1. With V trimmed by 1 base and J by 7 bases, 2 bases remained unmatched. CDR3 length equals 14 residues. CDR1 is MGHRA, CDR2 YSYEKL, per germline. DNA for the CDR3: TGCGCCAGCAGCCAAGTACAGGGGGTTGAAAAACTGTTTTTT. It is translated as CASSQVQGVEKLFF.

The CDR3 DNA reads TGCGCCAGCAGCCCCGGGACAGGGGTTGAAAAACTGTTTTTT. It codes for CASSPGTGVEKLFF. The chain links TRBV5-1 to TRBJ1-4, with TRBD1 matching 10 bases. V was pared by 4 bases and J by 7 bases, with 4 bases of the junction left unmatched. This CDR3 is 14 amino acids long. Germline V gene lookup returns CDR1 SGHRS and CDR2 YFSETQ. Full variable domain (remainder filled in from reference TRBV5-1 and TRBJ1-4): KAGVTQTPRYLIKTRGQQVTLSCSPISGHRSVSWYQQTPGQGLQFLFEYFSETQRNKGNFPGRFSGRQFSNSRSEMNVSTLELGDSALYLCASSPGTGVEKLFFGSGTQLSVL.